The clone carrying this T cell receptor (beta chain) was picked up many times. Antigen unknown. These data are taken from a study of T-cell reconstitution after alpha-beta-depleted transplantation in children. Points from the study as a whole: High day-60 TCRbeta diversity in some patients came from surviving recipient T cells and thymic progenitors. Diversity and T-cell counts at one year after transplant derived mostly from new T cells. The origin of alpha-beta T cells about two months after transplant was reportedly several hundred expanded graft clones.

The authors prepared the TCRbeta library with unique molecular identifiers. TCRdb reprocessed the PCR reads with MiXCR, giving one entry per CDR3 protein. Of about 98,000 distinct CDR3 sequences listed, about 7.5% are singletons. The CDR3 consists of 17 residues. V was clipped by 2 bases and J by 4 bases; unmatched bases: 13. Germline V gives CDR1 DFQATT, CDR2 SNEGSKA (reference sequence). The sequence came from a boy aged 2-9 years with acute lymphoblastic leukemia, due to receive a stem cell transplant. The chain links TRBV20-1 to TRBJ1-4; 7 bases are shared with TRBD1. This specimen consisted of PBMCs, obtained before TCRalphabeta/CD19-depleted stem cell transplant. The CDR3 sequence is CSARSSKQGVFNEKLFF. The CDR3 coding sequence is TGCAGTGCTAGATCGTCCAAGCAGGGGGTTTTTAATGAAAAACTGTTTTTT.